Listed here are 20 T cell receptor beta chains from one sample, sequenced in a study of T-cell reconstitution after alpha-beta-depleted transplantation in children. TCRbeta library construction was performed incorporating unique molecular identifiers. TCRdb processed the PCR reads anew with MiXCR; each CDR3 protein has one entry. Of hundreds of thousands of distinct CDR3 sequences in the sample, 8% to 9.5% were seen once. The sequences come from PBMCs from the stem cell graft donor, collected from the stem cell graft. All receptors come from a human donor who donated a stem cell graft to a child with acute lymphoblastic leukemia.

The J gene is TRBJ2-2, the V gene TRBV12-3 or TRBV12-4; 9 bases line up with TRBD2. The CDR3 has 14 amino acids. V shed 5 bases and J 6 bases; nucleotides not matched to a gene: 4. The CDR3 DNA reads as TGTGCCAGCAGTGGGACTAGCTGGCCCGGGGAGCTGTTTTTT. Its translation is CASSGTSWPGELFF.

This clonotype appeared many times. The rearrangement joins TRBV7-2 to TRBJ2-3; TRBD2 agrees at 11 bases. Germline loops: CDR1 SGHTA, CDR2 FQGNSA. The CDR3 totals 15 residues. V dropped 6 bases and J dropped 6; count of bases not matched to a gene: 8. The CDR3: CASSIVAGGLDTQYF. The DNA of the CDR3 is TGTGCCAGCAGTATAGTAGCGGGGGGGCTCGATACGCAGTATTTT.

The chain uses TRBV24-1 and TRBJ2-3; 8 bases match TRBD2. J gave up 1 base and V 6 bases, and 5 bases lay outside the gene matches. Germline V gene lookup returns CDR1 KGHDR and CDR2 SFDVKD. The length of the CDR3 is 15 residues. The DNA for the CDR3 is TGTGCCACCAGTCTGAGCGGGGGACGCACAGATACGCAGTATTTT. This gives the protein CATSLSGGRTDTQYF.

This clonotype was observed a few times. The chain carries TRBV10-3 and TRBJ2-2, with TRBD1 as a possible D gene (6 bases). The CDR3 loop spans 16 amino acids. The V end was cut by 3 bases, the J end by 4 bases, with 15 bases between. The V gene's germline CDR1 is ENHRY and CDR2 SYGVKD. The CDR3, as DNA: TGTGCCATCAGTGACTTCAGGGGTAGTGGCACCGGGGAGCTGTTTTTT. Its protein is CAISDFRGSGTGELFF.

This clonotype came up many times. The chain is built from TRBV11-2 and TRBJ1-5; possibly TRBD1 for D (6 bases). Per the germline V gene, CDR1 is SGHAT and CDR2 is FQNNGV. Trimming removed 5 bases from V and 2 bases from J, with 13 bases in between. The CDR3 runs to 15 residues. This chain's CDR3 is CASSIQGYGNQPQHF. CDR3 bases: TGTGCCAGCAGCATACAGGGTTACGGCAATCAGCCCCAGCATTTT.

The chain links TRBV20-1 to TRBJ2-7, with D possibly being TRBD1 (5 bases). This CDR3 has 13 residues. Per the germline V gene, CDR1 is DFQATT and CDR2 is SNEGSKA (reference sequence). Deletions cut 6 bases from V and 3 bases from J, with 15 bases between. This CDR3 reads CSAVARAVYEQYF. DNA of the CDR3: TGCAGTGCCGTAGCCAGGGCGGTCTACGAGCAGTACTTC.

In this sample, this clonotype turned up many times. The rearrangement joins TRBV12-3 or TRBV12-4 to TRBJ1-5, with TRBD1 as a possible D gene (5 bases). Trimming took 5 bases from V and 4 from J, leaving 15 bases between them. The CDR3 sequence is 15 residues long. The DNA of the CDR3 is TGTGCCAGCAGTACACAGATAGGGGCAAATCAGCCCCAGCATTTT. The encoded protein is CASSTQIGANQPQHF.

This clonotype showed up just a few times. The chain recombines TRBV12-3 or TRBV12-4 with TRBJ1-2; 7 bases match TRBD1. V gave up 5 bases and J gave up 2 bases; unmatched junction bases: 2. The CDR3 is 13 amino acids. Here the CDR3 DNA reads TGTGCCAGCAGTACGGACAGGAACTATGGCTACACCTTC. It is translated as CASSTDRNYGYTF.

This clonotype was counted only a few times. The chain has TRBV11-3 and TRBJ2-5, with TRBD2 identical over 8 bases. Per the germline V gene, CDR1 is SGHNT and CDR2 is YENEEA. Germline trimming cut 4 bases from V and 0 bases from J; bases unmatched to any gene: 4. The CDR3 is 15 residues long. Written as DNA, the CDR3 is TGTGCCAGCAGCTCGGGACTAGGAGACCAAGAGACCCAGTACTTC. Translated, it gives CASSSGLGDQETQYF.

This clonotype was seen many times. This chain connects TRBV12-3 or TRBV12-4 to TRBJ2-1, with D possibly TRBD2 on 6 matching bases. V lost 6 bases to trimming and J lost 3 bases, with 12 bases between them. This CDR3 has 14 amino acids. The CDR3 reads CASRLEGLYNEQFF. The CDR3 nucleotides read TGTGCCAGCAGATTGGAGGGGCTCTACAATGAGCAGTTCTTC.

The sample holds a few counts of this clonotype. The DNA of the CDR3 is TGCAGTGCTAGGGCCCTCAGGATGGCCAAAAACATTCAGTACTTC. Residues: CSARALRMAKNIQYF. The chain recombines TRBV20-1 with TRBJ2-4; unclear D gene. V lost 3 bases and J lost 1, with 13 bases in between. This CDR3 region has 15 residues. Germline CDR1 is DFQATT and CDR2 is SNEGSKA (reference sequence).

This chain uses TRBV29-1 with TRBJ2-2; maybe TRBD2 (5 bases). Looked up from germline, CDR1 is SQVTM and CDR2 is ANQGSEA. This CDR3 has 17 amino acids. V was pared by 2 bases and J by 4 bases, with 20 bases between. The CDR3 coding sequence is TGCAGCGTTGAAACGGCTTTTAGCGAAGGGTTCACCGGGGAGCTGTTTTTT. Protein: CSVETAFSEGFTGELFF.

The rearrangement uses TRBV5-5 and TRBJ2-1, with 8 positions matching TRBD2. This CDR3 is 14 amino acids long. Germline loops: CDR1 SGHKS, CDR2 YYEKEE (reference sequence). J was trimmed by 9 bases and V by 4 bases; bases with no gene match: 9. DNA of the CDR3: TGTGCCAGCAGCCATCCGGGACTAGGCCGTGAGCAGTTCTTC. This gives the protein CASSHPGLGREQFF. Full variable domain (outside the CDR3, taken from reference TRBV5-5 and TRBJ2-1): DAGVTQSPTHLIKTRGQQVTLRCSPISGHKSVSWYQQVLGQGPQFIFQYYEKEERGRGNFPDRFSARQFPNYSSELNVNALLLGDSALYLCASSHPGLGREQFFGPGTRLTVL.

The genes are TRBV29-1 and TRBJ1-1; TRBD1 matches 7 bases. The V segment lost 3 bases and the J segment 1 base; nucleotides outside the gene matches: 8. Looked up from germline, CDR1 is SQVTM and CDR2 is ANQGSEA. This CDR3 spans 15 amino acids. CDR3 in DNA: TGCAGCGTTGACCCCGGGGGACAGAAGAACACTGAAGCTTTCTTT. This encodes CSVDPGGQKNTEAFF.

The sample holds many counts of this clonotype. The chain recombines TRBV5-1 with TRBJ1-1; 8 bases map to TRBD1. In germline, CDR1 is SGHRS, CDR2 YFSETQ. V was pared by 2 bases and J by 4 bases, with 4 bases of the junction left unmatched. This CDR3 spans 14 amino acids. CDR3 loop: CASSFSTGVTEAFF. The CDR3 DNA sequence: TGCGCCAGCAGCTTCTCGACAGGGGTCACTGAAGCTTTCTTT.

The rearrangement links TRBV5-1 to TRBJ1-3; D not certain. CDR3 length: 13 amino acids. CDR1 and CDR2 (germline): SGHRS, YFSETQ. Trimming left V 0 bases short and J 7 bases short, with 8 bases between. The CDR3 loop is CASSLGTANTIYF. The CDR3 DNA is TGCGCCAGCAGCTTGGGGACTGCGAACACCATATATTTT. The whole variable domain, remainder taken from reference TRBV5-1 and TRBJ1-3, is KAGVTQTPRYLIKTRGQQVTLSCSPISGHRSVSWYQQTPGQGLQFLFEYFSETQRNKGNFPGRFSGRQFSNSRSEMNVSTLELGDSALYLCASSLGTANTIYFGEGSWLTVV.

The V call is TRBV7-8, the J call TRBJ2-5; 12 bases fit TRBD2. Germline CDR1 and CDR2: SGHVS and FQNEAQ. This CDR3 is 17 amino acids long. V lost 5 bases, J lost 4 bases, and 11 bases stayed unmatched. DNA of the CDR3: TGTGCCAGCAGCCTGCGGATGACTAGCGGGGGTCGAGAGACCCAGTACTTC. As protein: CASSLRMTSGGRETQYF.

This clonotype was recorded at least ten times. This rearrangement joins TRBV29-1 to TRBJ2-1, with D unclear. Germline-derived CDR1 and CDR2 are SQVTM and ANQGSEA. V lost 3 bases to trimming and J lost 10 bases, with 13 bases between them. The CDR3 length is 12 residues. The CDR3 DNA sequence: TGCAGCGTTGATCCAGAATCTCAAGAGCAGTTCTTC. Amino acids: CSVDPESQEQFF.

This clonotype appeared many times. The chain recombines TRBV12-3 or TRBV12-4 with TRBJ2-1; D is perhaps TRBD2 (5 bases). The ends were cut back, 6 bases at V and 9 bases at J, with 9 bases in the middle. The CDR3 contains 11 residues. The CDR3 spells CASRLEVEQFF. The CDR3 bases are TGTGCCAGCAGGTTGGAGGTTGAGCAGTTCTTC.

This clonotype has more than one count but fewer than ten. The chain has TRBV5-1 and TRBJ1-1, with TRBD1 identical over 7 bases. V dropped 5 bases and J dropped 1; count of bases not matched to a gene: 2. The CDR3 covers 13 residues. The germline gives CDR1 SGHRS, CDR2 YFSETQ. The CDR3 DNA reads TGCGCCAGCAGAACAGGGGAGAACACTGAAGCTTTCTTT. Translation gives CASRTGENTEAFF. The full variable domain, its missing parts supplied by reference TRBV5-1 and TRBJ1-1, is KAGVTQTPRYLIKTRGQQVTLSCSPISGHRSVSWYQQTPGQGLQFLFEYFSETQRNKGNFPGRFSGRQFSNSRSEMNVSTLELGDSALYLCASRTGENTEAFFGQGTRLTVV.